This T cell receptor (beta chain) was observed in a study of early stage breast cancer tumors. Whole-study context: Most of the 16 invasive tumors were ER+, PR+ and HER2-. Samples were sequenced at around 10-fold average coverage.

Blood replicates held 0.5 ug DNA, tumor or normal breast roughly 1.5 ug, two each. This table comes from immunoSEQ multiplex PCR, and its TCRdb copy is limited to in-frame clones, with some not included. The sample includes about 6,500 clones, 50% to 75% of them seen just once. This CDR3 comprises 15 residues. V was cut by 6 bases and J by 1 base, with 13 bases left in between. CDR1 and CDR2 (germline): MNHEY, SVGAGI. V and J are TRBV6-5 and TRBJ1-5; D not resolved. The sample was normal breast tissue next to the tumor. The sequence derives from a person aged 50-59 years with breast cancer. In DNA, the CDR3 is TGTGCCAGCAGCCGCGAGAAGAGGAGCAATCAGCCCCAGCATTTT. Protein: CASSREKRSNQPQHF.